This is a list of T cell receptor beta chains from one sample in a study of PD-1 blockade in classical Hodgkin lymphoma. Measured with immunoSEQ multiplex PCR; TCRdb has only the in-frame clones, and not every one. Of about 9,300 clones listed, about 91% are singletons. Sequenced input: CD8+ T cells from blood. Source of these receptors: a human donor with classical Hodgkin lymphoma. Each CDR3 is given with its conserved first and last residue. The D gene is left open where the match is weak. Not every row has a clone size; where given, it reads once, few, many or a size class.

v_gene: TRBV15
abundance: NA
j_gene: TRBJ2-5
d_gene: NA
CDR3aa: CATSRVKQSLETQYF
CDR3nt: TGTGCCACCAGCAGAGTTAAACAGTCTTTAGAGACCCAGTACTTC

v_gene: TRBV7-9
abundance: NA
j_gene: TRBJ2-7
d_gene: NA
CDR3aa: CASSLVDRYEQYF
CDR3nt: TGTGCCAGCAGCTTAGTGGACAGATACGAGCAGTACTTC

v_gene: TRBV19
abundance: few
j_gene: TRBJ1-1
d_gene: NA
CDR3aa: CASSIGQGNTEAFF
CDR3nt: TGTGCCAGTAGTATAGGGCAGGGGAACACTGAAGCTTTCTTT

v_gene: TRBV27
abundance: NA
j_gene: TRBJ2-7
d_gene: TRBD1
CDR3aa: CASSLTGGPYEQYF
CDR3nt: TGTGCCAGCAGTTTGACAGGGGGTCCCTACGAGCAGTACTTC

v_gene: TRBV11-2
abundance: NA
j_gene: TRBJ1-2
d_gene: NA
CDR3aa: CASSLDPISLRILATYGYTF
CDR3nt: TGTGCCAGCAGCTTAGACCCCATATCGCTTAGGATCCTAGCTACCTATGGCTACACCTTC

v_gene: TRBV4-2
abundance: NA
j_gene: TRBJ1-2
d_gene: NA
CDR3aa: CASSQVGENGYTF
CDR3nt: TGTGCCAGCAGCCAAGTAGGAGAGAATGGCTACACCTTC

v_gene: TRBV27
abundance: NA
j_gene: TRBJ2-1
d_gene: TRBD2
CDR3aa: CASRSGGRLSYNEQFF
CDR3nt: TGTGCCAGCAGGTCGGGGGGGCGACTCTCCTACAATGAGCAGTTCTTC

v_gene: TRBV7-9
abundance: NA
j_gene: TRBJ1-4
d_gene: NA
CDR3aa: CASSSYRDATNEKLFF
CDR3nt: TGTGCCAGCAGTTCATACAGGGATGCAACTAATGAAAAACTGTTTTTT

v_gene: TRBV19
abundance: NA
j_gene: TRBJ2-7
d_gene: NA
CDR3aa: CASSITETTEYEQYF
CDR3nt: TGTGCCAGTAGTATCACGGAGACGACGGAGTACGAGCAGTACTTC

v_gene: TRBV9
abundance: NA
j_gene: TRBJ2-5
d_gene: NA
CDR3aa: CASSLGGLQETQYF
CDR3nt: TGTGCCAGCAGCCTTGGGGGCCTCCAAGAGACCCAGTACTTC

v_gene: TRBV5-4
abundance: NA
j_gene: TRBJ1-6
d_gene: TRBD1
CDR3aa: CASSFQGGSPLHF
CDR3nt: TGTGCCAGCAGCTTCCAGGGGGGTTCACCCCTCCACTTT

v_gene: TRBV6-1
abundance: once
j_gene: TRBJ2-6
d_gene: NA
CDR3aa: CASSDGGSNSGANVLTF
CDR3nt: TGTGCCAGCAGTGATGGGGGCTCCAACTCTGGGGCCAACGTCCTGACTTTC

v_gene: TRBV28
abundance: NA
j_gene: TRBJ2-7
d_gene: NA
CDR3aa: CASSLPAGPRTEQYF
CDR3nt: TGTGCCAGCAGCTTGCCCGCGGGCCCCAGGACCGAGCAGTACTTC

v_gene: TRBV7-2
abundance: NA
j_gene: TRBJ1-2
d_gene: NA
CDR3aa: CASSLARGLGREVYGYTF
CDR3nt: TGTGCCAGCAGCTTAGCGCGAGGTTTGGGGAGAGAAGTCTATGGCTACACCTTC

v_gene: TRBV4-1
abundance: NA
j_gene: TRBJ2-3
d_gene: NA
CDR3aa: CASSQETDTQYF
CDR3nt: TGCGCCAGCAGCCAAGAAACAGATACGCAGTATTTT

v_gene: TRBV12-5
abundance: NA
j_gene: TRBJ2-7
d_gene: NA
CDR3aa: CASGTGPSLYEQYF
CDR3nt: TGTGCTAGTGGTACTGGACCAAGCCTGTACGAGCAGTACTTC

v_gene: TRBV19
abundance: few
j_gene: TRBJ2-5
d_gene: NA
CDR3aa: CASSIDREVFQYF
CDR3nt: TGTGCCAGTAGTATAGATCGAGAGGTCTTCCAGTACTTC

v_gene: TRBV5-8
abundance: NA
j_gene: TRBJ2-7
d_gene: NA
CDR3aa: CASSTYEQYF
CDR3nt: TGTGCCAGCAGCACTTACGAGCAGTACTTC